This T cell receptor beta chain was profiled in a study of shared clonotypes between healthy human individuals. Sequenced by immunoSEQ multiplex PCR; TCRdb stores in-frame clones only, minus some. This table holds roughly 410,000 clones, approximately 96% found once. Germline V gene data show CDR1 as MGHDK and CDR2 as SYGVNS. The CDR3 extends over 14 amino acids. As for this clone: Its antigen is as yet unknown. One end of the junction fails to match germline, which may point to a read error. Other DNA sequences within the sample encode an identical CDR3.

Points from the study as a whole: Rarefaction exposed incomplete sorted-subset sequencing despite large depth. Clonotypes shared by all four sorted-subset donors had higher generation probabilities than non-shared clonotypes. Among the subsets, naive ones generally showed larger estimated richness than memory ones.

The V and J genes are TRBV25-1 and TRBJ2-5; 7 nucleotides align to TRBD1. The specimen was memory CD8+ T cells sorted from blood. Subset indicated: CD45RO+ cells pooled with CCR7-negative TemRA cells. This sequence originates from a man younger than 40 in good health. The CDR3 spells CASSDHSRGETQYF. The CDR3, as DNA: TGCGCCAGCAGTGACCACTCCAGGGGGGAGACCCAGTACTTC.